The entry below gives a single TCR beta chain sequence along with its context. What it recognizes is unknown. PCR employed 60 Vbeta and 13 Jbeta primers. Repertoires were generated with immunoSEQ multiplex PCR, while TCRdb's copy carries only in-frame clones and drops some. The table has about 21,000 clones, roughly 80% seen once. CDR3 length: 14 amino acids. The germline CDR1 and CDR2 sequences are LGHNT and FRNRAP. Trimming removed 5 bases from V and 3 bases from J, with 13 bases in between. This sample was included in a study of cytomegalovirus exposure and HLA in healthy donors. Study information: The early release's HLA-typed donors yielded 70 million to 85 million unique TCRs. Whole-study findings and limits: According to an earlier analysis, most TCR beta V segments yielded productive rearrangements about 87% or about 30% of the time. Researchers reported in a later analysis that common viral pathogens appeared linked to several top clusters. Some TCR beta chains (164 of them) were listed as cytomegalovirus-associated.

The sequence was collected from a man aged 55 to 69 in good health and CMV-seronegative. The rearrangement joins TRBV12-5 to TRBJ1-1; D is unclear. Sequenced: PBMCs. CDR3 nucleotides: TGTGCTAGTGGTCCAGAGGGTGGGTACACTGAAGCTTTCTTT. Encoded protein: CASGPEGGYTEAFF. The full variable domain, rest sourced from reference TRBV12-5 and TRBJ1-1, is DARVTQTPRHKVTEMGQEVTMRCQPILGHNTVFWYRQTMMQGLELLAYFRNRAPLDDSGMPKDRFSAEMPDATLATLKIQPSEPRDSAVYFCASGPEGGYTEAFFGQGTRLTVV.